These 25 T cell receptor beta chains originate from one sample sequenced in a study of T cells in Graves' hyperthyroidism and ophthalmopathy. Researchers amplified the TCR beta CDR3 regions from RNA transcripts. The HTBI primer set served for first-round RT-PCR of the TCR CDR3. Each CDR3 protein is one row after TCRdb ran MiXCR on the multiplex PCR reads. The sample lists hundreds of thousands of distinct CDR3 sequences; approximately 18% were seen once. Sequencing input: blood. Receptor source: a woman between 50 and 59 years old with Graves' hyperthyroidism that later progressed to Graves' ophthalmopathy.

This clonotype has a handful of counts. Compared with germline, one end of the junction differs, possibly owing to a read error. V usage is TRBV11-2 and J usage is TRBJ2-2; 11 bases map to TRBD2. The germline gives CDR1 SGHAT, CDR2 FQNNGV. The CDR3 spans 15 residues. The CDR3 here is CTSSQTSGVTGELFF. The DNA for the CDR3 is TGTACCAGCAGCCAGACTAGCGGGGTCACCGGGGAGCTGTTTTTT.

V usage is TRBV5-1 and J usage is TRBJ1-2; D unresolved. The CDR3 is 13 residues long. CDR1 is SGHRS, CDR2 YFSETQ, per germline. The V and J ends lost 0 bases and 4 bases respectively, with 7 bases between them. CDR3: CASSLVPAYGYTF. As DNA, the CDR3 is TGCGCCAGCAGCTTGGTTCCGGCCTATGGCTACACCTTC. The full variable domain, with the rest looked up from reference TRBV5-1 and TRBJ1-2, is KAGVTQTPRYLIKTRGQQVTLSCSPISGHRSVSWYQQTPGQGLQFLFEYFSETQRNKGNFPGRFSGRQFSNSRSEMNVSTLELGDSALYLCASSLVPAYGYTFGSGTRLTVV.

The chain links TRBV2 to TRBJ1-2; the match to TRBD1 covers 7 bases. In germline, CDR1 is SNHLY, CDR2 FYNNEI. The junction had 1 base not matched to a gene; V was cut back by 1 base and J by 2 bases. There are 14 residues in the CDR3. This CDR3 reads CASSEETGNYGYTF. DNA for the CDR3: TGTGCCAGCAGTGAAGAGACAGGGAACTATGGCTACACCTTC.

This clonotype came up a few times. CDR3 bases: TGTGCCAGCAGCCAAGATTATAACGAGCAGTACTTC. It encodes CASSQDYNEQYF. The chain employs TRBV3-1 and TRBJ2-7; no definite D call. The CDR3 spans 12 residues. The germline gives CDR1 LGHDT, CDR2 YNNKEL (reference sequence). Trimming removed 0 bases from V and 5 bases from J, with 5 bases in between.

This chain joins TRBV24-1 and TRBJ2-1, with TRBD2 as a possible D gene (5 bases). Germline V gives CDR1 KGHDR, CDR2 SFDVKD. CDR3 length equals 16 residues. Trimming removed 3 bases at V and 3 bases at J, with 14 bases between. DNA of the CDR3: TGTGCCACCAGTGATCGGACTGCGAACGTCTACAATGAGCAGTTCTTC. Its translation is CATSDRTANVYNEQFF.

The chain is built from TRBV10-2 and TRBJ1-1; the match to TRBD1 covers 8 bases. V shed 7 bases, J shed 4 bases, and the junction held 8 bases outside the gene matches. Germline CDR1 is WSHSY and CDR2 is SAAADI. The CDR3 is 14 residues long. The CDR3 spells CASTGGTGGTEAFF. DNA of the CDR3: TGCGCCAGCACTGGCGGAACAGGGGGCACTGAAGCTTTCTTT.

The rearrangement links TRBV19 to TRBJ2-3; 7 nucleotides match TRBD1. From germline, CDR1 is LNHDA and CDR2 SQIVND (reference sequence). J was trimmed by 2 bases and V by 5 bases; bases with no gene match: 10. The CDR3 is 16 amino acids. The DNA of the CDR3 is TGTGCCAGTAGTCCGCGGACAGGTTACTTCACAGATACGCAGTATTTT. Amino acid sequence: CASSPRTGYFTDTQYF.

A few counts support this clonotype. This chain's CDR3 is CSATGTSGTDTQYF. The CDR3 DNA is TGCAGTGCAACCGGGACTAGCGGTACAGATACGCAGTATTTT. This sequence joins TRBV20-1 and TRBJ2-3; TRBD2 matches at 11 bases. The germline V gene has CDR1 DFQATT and CDR2 SNEGSKA (reference sequence). Trimming cost V 6 bases and J 3 bases; bases outside gene matches: 5. CDR3 length equals 14 residues.

This clonotype has more than one count but fewer than ten. The V call is TRBV28, the J call TRBJ1-2; TRBD1 might be the D (6 bases). From germline, CDR1 is MDHEN and CDR2 SYDVKM. CDR3 size: 15 residues. V was trimmed by 6 bases and J by 7 bases, leaving 21 bases between them. CDR3 protein: CASSLGRRGRSGYTF. In nucleotides, the CDR3 is TGTGCCAGCAGCTTAGGAAGACGGGGGCGGAGTGGCTACACCTTC.

Many counts were recorded for this clonotype. The J gene is TRBJ1-1, the V gene TRBV27, with D unresolved. CDR1 MNHEY and CDR2 SMNVEV come from the germline V gene (reference sequence). The CDR3 has 14 residues. The V and J ends lost 1 base and 4 bases respectively, with 10 bases between them. The chain's CDR3 is CASSLLVGITEAFF. In nucleotides, the CDR3 is TGTGCCAGCAGTTTATTGGTAGGGATCACTGAAGCTTTCTTT.

This clonotype turned up a few times. The chain joins TRBV7-3 to TRBJ1-4; D unclear. The CDR3 runs to 16 residues. Germline V gives CDR1 SGHTA, CDR2 FQGTGA. Trimming stripped 4 bases from V and 0 bases from J, with 12 bases between. DNA for the CDR3: TGTGCCAGCAGCTCAGGACGGCTTACAACTAATGAAAAACTGTTTTTT. Amino acid sequence: CASSSGRLTTNEKLFF.

Ten or more counts support this clonotype. The chain carries TRBV6-2 or TRBV6-3 and TRBJ1-5; TRBD1 matches at 8 bases. Germline V gives CDR1 MNHEY, CDR2 SVGEGT. The junction had 5 bases not matched to a gene; V was cut back by 5 bases and J by 2 bases. CDR3 size: 15 residues. CDR3 in DNA: TGTGCCAGCAGTGCCACAGGGGGTCGCAATCAGCCCCAGCATTTT. Encoded protein: CASSATGGRNQPQHF.

The sample holds a few counts of this clonotype. The gene calls are TRBV24-1 and TRBJ2-3; 7 positions match TRBD2. CDR3 length: 13 amino acids. V shed 11 bases and J 4 bases; nucleotides not matched to a gene: 8. CDR1 is KGHDR, CDR2 SFDVKD, per germline. In DNA form, the CDR3 reads TGTGCCAGCAAGGATGCGGGGGCAGATACGCAGTATTTT. Translated: CASKDAGADTQYF.

This clonotype was counted only a few times. In DNA, the CDR3 is TGTGCCAGCAGCCCCCGGGACAGGGGTTATCCGAGCTATGGCTACACCTTC. As protein: CASSPRDRGYPSYGYTF. The chain couples TRBV7-9 to TRBJ1-2; TRBD1 agrees at 10 bases. CDR3 size: 17 residues. Germline CDR1 reads SEHNR; CDR2 reads FQNEAQ (reference sequence). Trimming at V came to 5 bases and at J to 4 bases, leaving 13 bases not matched to a gene.

This clonotype was detected once. The junction departs from germline at one end; a sequencing error may be responsible. This chain connects TRBV3-1 to TRBJ2-2; tentative D call: TRBD2 (5 bases). CDR1 is LGHDT and CDR2 is YNNKEL in the germline V gene (reference sequence). The CDR3 has 15 amino acids. This CDR3 reads CTSRVGEGGSGELFF. The CDR3 DNA is TGTACCAGCAGAGTGGGAGAGGGCGGATCCGGGGAGCTGTTTTTT.

V gene TRBV20-1 combines with J gene TRBJ2-5; 7 nucleotides line up with TRBD2. The germline V gene encodes CDR1 DFQATT and CDR2 SNEGSKA (reference sequence). The CDR3 is 12 amino acids. V was pared by 5 bases and J by 5 bases, with 5 bases of the junction left unmatched. The CDR3 region is CSAASGVETQYF. The CDR3 nucleotides read TGCAGTGCTGCAAGCGGGGTTGAGACCCAGTACTTC.

V is TRBV7-3 and J is TRBJ2-2; no clear D gene. Trimming left V 5 bases short and J 0 bases short, with 10 bases between. The CDR3 consists of 15 residues. In germline, CDR1 is SGHTA, CDR2 FQGTGA. The CDR3 sequence: CASSLWAANTGELFF. The CDR3 region has the DNA TGTGCCAGCAGCCTCTGGGCAGCGAACACCGGGGAGCTGTTTTTT. Variable domain in full (rest from reference TRBV7-3 and TRBJ2-2): GAGVSQTPSNKVTEKGKYVELRCDPISGHTALYWYRQSLGQGPEFLIYFQGTGAADDSGLPNDRFFAVRPEGSVSTLKIQRTERGDSAVYLCASSLWAANTGELFFGEGSRLTVL.

The gene calls are TRBV7-6 and TRBJ1-2, with TRBD1 matching 7 bases. Germline trimming cut 3 bases from V and 6 bases from J; bases unmatched to any gene: 10. The germline V gene has CDR1 SGHVS and CDR2 FNYEAQ. This CDR3 comprises 15 residues. In nucleotides, the CDR3 is TGTGCCAGCAGCTTGGATGGGACAGTGATAAATGGCTACACCTTC. Translation: CASSLDGTVINGYTF.

In this sample, this clonotype turned up many times. The V call is TRBV20-1, the J call TRBJ2-5, with 7 bases aligning to TRBD1. Germline CDR1 and CDR2: DFQATT and SNEGSKA (reference sequence). CDR3 length: 16 amino acids. Trimming removed 3 bases from V and 1 base from J; junction bases left unmatched: 11. The CDR3 reads CSASGRQGVPQETQYF. In DNA form, the CDR3 reads TGCAGTGCTAGCGGTCGTCAGGGGGTCCCCCAAGAGACCCAGTACTTC.

In its sample, this clonotype was seen a few times. The chain joins TRBV6-1 to TRBJ1-2; TRBD1 might be the D (5 bases). Trimming pared 7 bases from V and 9 bases from J, leaving 12 bases between. The germline V gene has CDR1 MNHNS and CDR2 SASEGT. This CDR3 is built from 11 residues. The CDR3 spells CASKQGHRYTF. As DNA, the CDR3 is TGTGCCAGCAAGCAGGGCCATCGCTACACCTTC.

This clonotype was seen a single time. The CDR3 coding sequence is TGTGCCACCAGCGGAGGAAGGGGAGGCCGTTCCCCGTACGAGCAGTACTTC. Protein: CATSGGRGGRSPYEQYF. The rearrangement links TRBV6-1 to TRBJ2-7; the D gene is possibly TRBD2 (6 bases). There are 17 residues in the CDR3. The ends were cut back, 10 bases at V and 4 bases at J, with 29 bases in the middle. Per the germline V gene, CDR1 is MNHNS and CDR2 is SASEGT.

This clonotype was recorded at least ten times. The chain uses TRBV20-1 and TRBJ1-5; D perhaps matches TRBD1 (6 bases). This CDR3 region has 15 residues. The germline V gene encodes CDR1 DFQATT and CDR2 SNEGSKA (reference sequence). V lost 6 bases and J 1 base, leaving 16 bases between the germline ends. CDR3 region: CSAESGTMSNQPQHF. The CDR3 DNA follows: TGCAGTGCCGAAAGTGGGACAATGAGCAATCAGCCCCAGCATTTT.

This clonotype was seen ten or more times. J is TRBJ1-2 and V is TRBV30; a possible D gene is TRBD1 (5 bases). V was shortened by 3 bases and J by 8 bases, with 22 bases between the two germline ends. Per the germline V gene, CDR1 is GTSNPN and CDR2 is SVGIG (reference sequence). CDR3 size: 15 residues. The CDR3 reads CAWSQGRTGTRGYTF. The CDR3 bases are TGTGCCTGGAGCCAAGGGCGAACCGGGACGAGAGGCTACACCTTC.

This clonotype has a handful of counts. The chain links TRBV14 to TRBJ2-7; D unclear. V lost 0 bases and J 5 bases, leaving 5 bases between the germline ends. Germline CDR1 reads SGHDN; CDR2 reads FVKESK. There are 12 residues in the CDR3. The CDR3 region is CASSQDTDEQYF. CDR3 coding DNA: TGTGCCAGCAGCCAAGATACCGACGAGCAGTACTTC.

V and J are TRBV7-2 and TRBJ2-7; D is perhaps TRBD1 (5 bases). The CDR3 consists of 14 residues. Germline V gives CDR1 SGHTA, CDR2 FQGNSA. The germline V and J ends were trimmed by 3 bases and 4 bases, with 13 bases remaining between them. The CDR3 coding sequence is TGTGCCAGCAGCTTTTTCCAGGGAAATTACGAGCAGTACTTC. Translated: CASSFFQGNYEQYF.